This T cell receptor beta chain was observed in a study of blood T cell repertoires in COVID-19. The germline CDR1 and CDR2 sequences are SGHVS and FNYEAQ. This CDR3 is 15 amino acids long. V shed 0 bases and J 7 bases; nucleotides not matched to a gene: 6. The protocol was immunoSEQ multiplex PCR, while the TCRdb copy is restricted to in-frame clones and leaves out a portion. Of approximately 120,000 clones in the sample, around 90% were seen once. Sequences were obtained from peripheral blood. The receptor comes from a human donor in a cohort sampled during active COVID-19. This chain connects TRBV7-6 to TRBJ2-1; 7 bases align to TRBD2. CDR3 bases: TGTGCCAGCAGCTTAGCGGCGCGGGAGTTTAATGAGCAGTTCTTC. This encodes CASSLAAREFNEQFF.